This T cell receptor (beta chain) is drawn from a study of T cell responses to AZD1222 COVID-19 vaccine. Measured with immunoSEQ multiplex PCR; TCRdb has only the in-frame clones, and not every one. This sample has around 60,000 clones, with around nine tenths found just once. Concerning this clone itself: What it binds is not known.

The V end was cut by 0 bases, the J end by 5 bases, with 13 bases between. CDR1 is LGHNA, CDR2 YNFKEQ, per germline. CDR3 size: 15 residues. Overall study results and limits: None of the repertoires were sampled until the peak T cell response had passed. Donor demographics were predominantly white British with a female majority; clonal diversity may be underestimated. Researchers report vaccine-associated CD4 TCRs spanning spike, with dominance at 160-218 and 743-854. Among those given AZD1222, only 5 to 7 were seropositive at baseline.

Here the sequenced sample was peripheral blood, taken 28 days after the second dose of the MenACWY control vaccine. This receptor was identified in an adult who received the MenACWY meningococcal vaccine as a control. The chain couples TRBV4-2 to TRBJ1-1, with no clear D. This CDR3 reads CASSQERNSWTEAFF. DNA for the CDR3: TGTGCCAGCAGCCAAGAGAGGAACTCGTGGACTGAAGCTTTCTTT.